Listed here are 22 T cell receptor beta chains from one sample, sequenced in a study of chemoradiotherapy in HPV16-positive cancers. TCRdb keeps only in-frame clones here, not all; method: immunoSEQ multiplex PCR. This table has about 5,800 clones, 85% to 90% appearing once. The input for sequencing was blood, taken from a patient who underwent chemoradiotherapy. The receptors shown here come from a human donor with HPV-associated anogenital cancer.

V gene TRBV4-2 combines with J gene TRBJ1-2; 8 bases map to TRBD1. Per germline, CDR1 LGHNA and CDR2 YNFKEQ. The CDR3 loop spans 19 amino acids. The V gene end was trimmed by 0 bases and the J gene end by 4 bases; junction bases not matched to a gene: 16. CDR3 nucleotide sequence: TGTGCCAGCAGCCAAGATTCGGTATTTCCAGGGGGCGCCGGCTATGGCTACACCTTC. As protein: CASSQDSVFPGGAGYGYTF.

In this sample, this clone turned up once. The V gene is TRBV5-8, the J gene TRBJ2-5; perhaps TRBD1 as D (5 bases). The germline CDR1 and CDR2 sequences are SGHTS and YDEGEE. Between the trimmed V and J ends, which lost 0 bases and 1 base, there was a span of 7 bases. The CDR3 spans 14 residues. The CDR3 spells CASSLGTRQETQYF. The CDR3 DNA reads TGTGCCAGCAGCTTGGGGACACGCCAAGAGACCCAGTACTTC.

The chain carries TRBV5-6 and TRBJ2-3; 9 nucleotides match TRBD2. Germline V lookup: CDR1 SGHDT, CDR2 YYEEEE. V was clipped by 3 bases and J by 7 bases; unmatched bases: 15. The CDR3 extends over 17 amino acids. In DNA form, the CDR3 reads TGTGCCAGCAGCTCGTTTAGCGGGAGACGCGGATGGAATACGCAGTATTTT. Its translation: CASSSFSGRRGWNTQYF.

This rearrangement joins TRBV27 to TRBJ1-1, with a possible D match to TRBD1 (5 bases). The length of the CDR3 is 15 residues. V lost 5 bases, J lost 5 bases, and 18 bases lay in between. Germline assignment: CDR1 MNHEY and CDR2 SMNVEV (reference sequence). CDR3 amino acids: CASSPLGGARTEAFF. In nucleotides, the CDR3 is TGTGCCAGCAGTCCCCTTGGAGGGGCAAGAACTGAAGCTTTCTTT.

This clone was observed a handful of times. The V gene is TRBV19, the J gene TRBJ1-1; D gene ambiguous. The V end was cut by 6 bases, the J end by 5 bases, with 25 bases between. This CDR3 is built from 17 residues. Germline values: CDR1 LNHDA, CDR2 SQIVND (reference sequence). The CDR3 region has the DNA TGTGCCAGTAGGAGAAGATACTTATCCTCGGGGAATACTGAAGCTTTCTTT. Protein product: CASRRRYLSSGNTEAFF.

For the CDR3, the DNA is TGTGCCAGCAGTTTATCCGCTGGGACAGATACGCAGTATTTT. Protein sequence: CASSLSAGTDTQYF. The rearrangement joins TRBV27 to TRBJ2-3; the D is unclear. Germline V lookup: CDR1 MNHEY, CDR2 SMNVEV (reference sequence). The CDR3 covers 14 residues. V dropped 0 bases and J dropped 3 bases, with 7 bases sitting between them.

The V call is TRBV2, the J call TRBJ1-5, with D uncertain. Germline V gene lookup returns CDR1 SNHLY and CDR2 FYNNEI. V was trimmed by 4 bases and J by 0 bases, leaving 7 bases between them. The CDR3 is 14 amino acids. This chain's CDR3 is CASSGALSNQPQHF. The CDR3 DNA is TGTGCCAGCAGTGGGGCCCTTAGCAATCAGCCCCAGCATTTT. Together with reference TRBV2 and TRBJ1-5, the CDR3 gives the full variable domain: EPEVTQTPSHQVTQMGQEVILRCVPISNHLYFYWYRQILGQKVEFLVSFYNNEISEKSEIFDDQFSVERPDGSNFTLKIRSTKLEDSAMYFCASSGALSNQPQHFGDGTRLSIL.

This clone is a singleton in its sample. CDR3 amino acids: CASSPVAGANVLTF. CDR3 DNA sequence: TGTGCCAGCAGCCCTGTGGCTGGGGCCAACGTCCTGACTTTC. The chain is built from TRBV27 and TRBJ2-6; D ambiguous. This CDR3 region has 14 residues. CDR1 and CDR2 (germline): MNHEY, SMNVEV (reference sequence). Trimming removed 6 bases from V and 2 bases from J, with 8 bases in between.

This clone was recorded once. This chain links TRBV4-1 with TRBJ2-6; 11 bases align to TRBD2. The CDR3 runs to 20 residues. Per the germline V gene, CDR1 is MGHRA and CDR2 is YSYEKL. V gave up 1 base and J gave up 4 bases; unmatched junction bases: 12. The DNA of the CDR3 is TGCGCCAGCAGCCAAGGGAACCCTAGCGGGGGGTTATCAGGGGCCAACGTCCTGACTTTC. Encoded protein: CASSQGNPSGGLSGANVLTF.

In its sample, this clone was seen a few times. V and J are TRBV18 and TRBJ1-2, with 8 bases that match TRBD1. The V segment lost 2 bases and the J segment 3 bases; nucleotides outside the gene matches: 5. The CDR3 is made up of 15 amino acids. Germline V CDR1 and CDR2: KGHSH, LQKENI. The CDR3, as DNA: TGTGCCAGCTCACCAACCGCGACAGGGGACTATGGCTACACCTTC. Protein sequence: CASSPTATGDYGYTF.

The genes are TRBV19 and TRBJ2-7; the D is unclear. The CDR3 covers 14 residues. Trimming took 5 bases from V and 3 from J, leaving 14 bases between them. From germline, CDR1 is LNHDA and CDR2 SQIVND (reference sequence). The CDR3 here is CASSGLDGFYEQYF. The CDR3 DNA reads TGTGCCAGTAGTGGGCTGGACGGGTTCTACGAGCAGTACTTC.

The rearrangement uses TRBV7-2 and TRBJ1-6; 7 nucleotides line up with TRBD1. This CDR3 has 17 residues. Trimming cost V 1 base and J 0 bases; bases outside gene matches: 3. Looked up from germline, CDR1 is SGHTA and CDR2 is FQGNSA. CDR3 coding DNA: TGTGCCAGCAGCTTAGTGGGACAGAGCTCCTATAATTCACCCCTCCACTTT. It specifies CASSLVGQSSYNSPLHF.

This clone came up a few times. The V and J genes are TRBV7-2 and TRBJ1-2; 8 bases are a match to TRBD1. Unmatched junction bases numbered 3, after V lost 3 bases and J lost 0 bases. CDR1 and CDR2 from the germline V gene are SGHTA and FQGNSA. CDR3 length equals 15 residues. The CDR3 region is CASSFGQGTNYGYTF. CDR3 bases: TGTGCCAGCAGCTTTGGACAGGGAACTAACTATGGCTACACCTTC. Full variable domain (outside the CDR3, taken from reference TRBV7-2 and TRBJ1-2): GAGVSQSPSNKVTEKGKDVELRCDPISGHTALYWYRQSLGQGLEFLIYFQGNSAPDKSGLPSDRFSAERTGGSVSTLTIQRTQQEDSAVYLCASSFGQGTNYGYTFGSGTRLTVV.

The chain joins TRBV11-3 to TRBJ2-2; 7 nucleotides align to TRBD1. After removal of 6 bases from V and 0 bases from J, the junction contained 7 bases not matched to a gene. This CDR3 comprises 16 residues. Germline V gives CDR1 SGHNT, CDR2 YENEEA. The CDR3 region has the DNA TGTGCCAGCAGGAGGACAGGCCCCTCGAACACCGGGGAGCTGTTTTTT. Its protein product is CASRRTGPSNTGELFF.

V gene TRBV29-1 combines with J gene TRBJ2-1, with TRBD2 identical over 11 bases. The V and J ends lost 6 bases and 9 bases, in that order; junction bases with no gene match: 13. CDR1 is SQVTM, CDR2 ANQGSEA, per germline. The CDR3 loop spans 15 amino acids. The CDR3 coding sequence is TGCAGCGTGCCCACTAGCGGGAGAGGGATGGGTGAGCAGTTCTTC. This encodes CSVPTSGRGMGEQFF.

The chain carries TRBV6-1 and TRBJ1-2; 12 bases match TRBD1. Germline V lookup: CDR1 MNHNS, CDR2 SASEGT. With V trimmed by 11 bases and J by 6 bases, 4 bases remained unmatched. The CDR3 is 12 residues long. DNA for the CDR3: TGTGCCGGTCGGGACAGGGGGCATGGCTACACCTTC. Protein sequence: CAGRDRGHGYTF.

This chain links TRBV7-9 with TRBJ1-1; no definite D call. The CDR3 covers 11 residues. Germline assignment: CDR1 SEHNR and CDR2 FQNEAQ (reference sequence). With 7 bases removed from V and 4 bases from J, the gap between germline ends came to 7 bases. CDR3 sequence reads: CASKGSTEAFF. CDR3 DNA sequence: TGTGCCAGCAAGGGTAGCACTGAAGCTTTCTTT. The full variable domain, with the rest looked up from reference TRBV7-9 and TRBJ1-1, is DTGVSQNPRHKITKRGQNVTFRCDPISEHNRLYWYRQTLGQGPEFLTYFQNEAQLEKSRLLSDRFSAERPKGSFSTLEIQRTEQGDSAMYLCASKGSTEAFFGQGTRLTVV.

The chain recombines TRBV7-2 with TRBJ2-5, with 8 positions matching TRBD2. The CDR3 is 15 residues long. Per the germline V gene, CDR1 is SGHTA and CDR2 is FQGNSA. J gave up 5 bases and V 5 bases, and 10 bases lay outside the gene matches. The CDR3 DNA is TGTGCCAGCAGCAACAACGGCGGGGGGTGGGAGACCCAGTACTTC. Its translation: CASSNNGGGWETQYF. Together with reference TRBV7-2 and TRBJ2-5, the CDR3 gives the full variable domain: GAGVSQSPSNKVTEKGKDVELRCDPISGHTALYWYRQSLGQGLEFLIYFQGNSAPDKSGLPSDRFSAERTGGSVSTLTIQRTQQEDSAVYLCASSNNGGGWETQYFGPGTRLLVL.

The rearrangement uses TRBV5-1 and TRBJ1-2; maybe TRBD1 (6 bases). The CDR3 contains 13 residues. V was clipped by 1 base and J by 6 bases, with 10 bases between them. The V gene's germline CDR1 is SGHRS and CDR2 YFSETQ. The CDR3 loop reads CASSLQGPDGYTF. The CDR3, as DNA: TGCGCCAGCAGCTTGCAGGGGCCCGATGGCTACACCTTC.

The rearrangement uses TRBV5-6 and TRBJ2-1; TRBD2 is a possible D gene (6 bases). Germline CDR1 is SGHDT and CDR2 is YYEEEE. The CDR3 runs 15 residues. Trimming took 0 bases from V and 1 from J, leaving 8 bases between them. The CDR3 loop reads CASSLGSGSYNEQFF. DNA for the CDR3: TGTGCCAGCAGCTTGGGTAGCGGTTCCTACAATGAGCAGTTCTTC.

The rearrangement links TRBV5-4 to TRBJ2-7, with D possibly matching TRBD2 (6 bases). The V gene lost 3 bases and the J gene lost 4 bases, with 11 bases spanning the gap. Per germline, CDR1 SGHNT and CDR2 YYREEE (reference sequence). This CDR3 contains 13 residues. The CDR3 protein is CASSYPGGYEQYF. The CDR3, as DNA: TGTGCCAGCAGCTATCCCGGAGGGTACGAGCAGTACTTC.

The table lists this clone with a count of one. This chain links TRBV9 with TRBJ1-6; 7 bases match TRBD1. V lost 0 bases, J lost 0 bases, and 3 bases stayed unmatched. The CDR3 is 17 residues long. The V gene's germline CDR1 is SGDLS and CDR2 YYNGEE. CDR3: CASSVEGASSYNSPLHF. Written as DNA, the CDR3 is TGTGCCAGCAGCGTAGAGGGGGCCAGCTCCTATAATTCACCCCTCCACTTT.